These 25 T cell receptor beta chains were sequenced from one sample in a study of lymphopenia after photon versus proton radiotherapy. Only in-frame clones appear in the TCRdb table, and some are missing; sequencing was by immunoSEQ multiplex PCR. The sample lists fewer than 35,000 clones, 80% to 90% occurring once. The specimen comprised peripheral blood, sampled from a patient treated with proton-based radiotherapy. The receptors stem from a woman aged 70 to 79 with pancreatic cancer. Some clones in this sample may be carry-over from other donors' samples.

This rearrangement joins TRBV6-1 to TRBJ2-1, with TRBD2 matching over 8 bases. CDR3 length: 14 residues. Germline CDR1 and CDR2: MNHNS and SASEGT. Losses at the gene ends were 10 bases for V and 3 bases for J; bases not matched to a gene: 8. This CDR3 is CATSGTRVYNEQFF. The CDR3 nucleotides read TGTGCCACCTCCGGGACTAGGGTCTACAATGAGCAGTTCTTC.

By share, this clone counts as medium-sized. The V and J genes are TRBV6-1 and TRBJ1-5; D not resolved. V was clipped by 8 bases and J by 7 bases, with 15 bases between them. There are 13 residues in the CDR3. The germline gives CDR1 MNHNS, CDR2 SASEGT. Here the CDR3 DNA reads TGTGCCAGCGGGTACGCTTTCGCGCAGCCCCAGCATTTT. Amino acids: CASGYAFAQPQHF.

This chain links TRBV6-5 with TRBJ1-2; the D gene is possibly TRBD1 (6 bases). Trimming took off 5 bases at V and 3 bases at J, with 13 bases between the two ends. There are 14 residues in the CDR3. Per the germline V gene, CDR1 is MNHEY and CDR2 is SVGAGI. CDR3 region: CASSTGGFDYGYTF. CDR3 coding DNA: TGTGCCAGCAGTACGGGGGGCTTCGACTATGGCTACACCTTC.

This clone has more than one count but fewer than ten. J is TRBJ1-2 and V is TRBV19; a possible D gene is TRBD1 (6 bases). The V and J ends lost 7 bases and 6 bases respectively, with 24 bases between them. The CDR3 has 16 amino acids. Germline V lookup: CDR1 LNHDA, CDR2 SQIVND (reference sequence). The CDR3 DNA reads TGTGCCAGTACTAGAAAGGGAGACAGGTTCCACGATGGCTACACCTTC. It yields the protein CASTRKGDRFHDGYTF.

The V and J genes are TRBV11-2 and TRBJ2-5; no definite D call. Germline V lookup: CDR1 SGHAT, CDR2 FQNNGV. V gave up 1 base and J gave up 6 bases, with 3 bases separating them. The CDR3 has 11 amino acids. CDR3 nucleotide sequence: TGTGCCAGCAGCTTAGTTAAGACCCAGTACTTC. Translated: CASSLVKTQYF.

This clone was observed a single time. The rearrangement uses TRBV5-6 and TRBJ2-7; 9 bases match TRBD1. V trimming: 5 bases; J trimming: 7 bases; junction bases outside the gene matches: 10. This CDR3 is built from 14 residues. Germline V gene sequence: CDR1 SGHDT, CDR2 YYEEEE. CDR3 coding DNA: TGTGCCAGCAGTGCTCCGGGACAGGGATGGGAGCAGTACTTC. As protein: CASSAPGQGWEQYF.

In this sample, this clone turned up once. The rearrangement joins TRBV10-3 to TRBJ2-3; D gene ambiguous. Germline V gives CDR1 ENHRY, CDR2 SYGVKD. CDR3 length: 14 residues. V lost 10 bases to trimming and J lost 0 bases, with 14 bases between them. In nucleotides, the CDR3 is TGTGCCACCGTCGGCGTACCGAGCACAGATACGCAGTATTTT. Its translation is CATVGVPSTDTQYF.

CDR3 sequence (DNA): TGTGCCAGCAGTGACCCGAGAGGGGTCGGGGCGGGAGCAGGAGATACGCAGTATTTT. Protein product: CASSDPRGVGAGAGDTQYF. The V call is TRBV6-4, the J call TRBJ2-3; TRBD2 matches at 7 bases. The CDR3 is made up of 19 amino acids. Germline CDR1 is MRHNA and CDR2 is SNTAGT. V was clipped by 2 bases and J by 5 bases; unmatched bases: 19.

J is TRBJ2-7 and V is TRBV6-1; 9 bases agree with TRBD1. V lost 4 bases to trimming and J lost 3 bases; unmatched junction nucleotides: 7. Germline V gene sequence: CDR1 MNHNS, CDR2 SASEGT. The CDR3 covers 15 residues. The CDR3 DNA sequence: TGTGCCAGCAGTGTCGCGGGACAGGGAAGCTACGAGCAGTACTTC. Translating it yields CASSVAGQGSYEQYF.

A single count supports this clone. In DNA form, the CDR3 reads TGCGCCAGCAGCACAAGGACAGAGAACACTGAAGCTTTCTTT. This sequence encodes CASSTRTENTEAFF. The chain uses TRBV4-1 and TRBJ1-1; D possibly corresponds to TRBD1 (6 bases). The CDR3 contains 14 residues. The germline gives CDR1 MGHRA, CDR2 YSYEKL. The V end was cut by 5 bases, the J end by 1 base, with 11 bases between.

The gene calls are TRBV30 and TRBJ1-1; TRBD1 matches 8 bases. V lost 3 bases to trimming and J lost 11 bases; unmatched junction nucleotides: 11. The CDR3 sequence is 13 residues long. Germline V gives CDR1 GTSNPN, CDR2 SVGIG (reference sequence). DNA for the CDR3: TGTGCCTGGAGGAAGACAGGGGTTAAAATGGCTTTCTTT. It codes for CAWRKTGVKMAFF.

This chain joins TRBV5-7 and TRBJ1-5; TRBD1 might be the D (5 bases). TRBV5-7 is reported as an ORF; its role is uncertain. This CDR3 is built from 15 residues. V lost 6 bases and J lost 12, with 25 bases in between. CDR3: CASICIGAGLNCQHF. DNA of the CDR3: TGTGCCAGCATCTGCATAGGGGCCGGCTTAAATTGCCAGCATTTT.

The rearrangement joins TRBV10-3 to TRBJ2-4; D is unclear. The V end was cut by 6 bases, the J end by 0 bases, with 12 bases between. CDR3 length equals 15 residues. Per germline, CDR1 ENHRY and CDR2 SYGVKD. The DNA for the CDR3 is TGTGCCATCAGCTATGGTACAGAAGCCAAAAACATTCAGTACTTC. This translates into CAISYGTEAKNIQYF.

The chain carries TRBV28 and TRBJ2-6; D is uncertain. Trimming shortened V by 7 bases and J by 0 bases, and 10 bases separated the two germline ends. CDR3 size: 15 residues. Germline V gene lookup returns CDR1 MDHEN and CDR2 SYDVKM. For the CDR3, the DNA is TGTGCCAGCACCACTCGGGCCTCTGGGGCCAACGTCCTGACTTTC. It is translated as CASTTRASGANVLTF.

Comments on this clone: At one end, the junction sequence differs from germline, possibly due to a read error. This sequence joins TRBV7-7 and TRBJ1-5; TRBD1 matches at 8 bases. Germline V lookup: CDR1 SSHAT, CDR2 FNYEAQ (reference sequence). The CDR3 extends over 15 amino acids. CDR3: CASSLDRGNNQPQHF. CDR3 sequence (DNA): TGTGCTAGCAGCTTAGACAGGGGCAACAATCAGCCCCAGCATTTT.

This clone came up a few times. The chain has TRBV10-3 and TRBJ2-7; 9 nucleotides line up with TRBD2. V trimming: 0 bases; J trimming: 2 bases; junction bases outside the gene matches: 8. This CDR3 comprises 17 residues. The germline CDR1 and CDR2 sequences are ENHRY and SYGVKD. CDR3 sequence reads: CAISESVGLAATYEQYF. CDR3 DNA: TGTGCCATCAGTGAGTCGGTGGGACTAGCCGCTACCTACGAGCAGTACTTC.

This chain joins TRBV27 and TRBJ1-1; possible D gene TRBD1, 5 bases. V shed 0 bases and J shed 3 bases, with 8 bases lying between them. The CDR3 has 14 residues. CDR1 is MNHEY, CDR2 SMNVEV, per germline (reference sequence). The CDR3 DNA reads TGTGCCAGCAGTTTATCGCGGGGGGACACTGAAGCTTTCTTT. This codes for CASSLSRGDTEAFF.

This clone was seen once. The chain has TRBV28 and TRBJ2-5; D is tentatively TRBD1 or TRBD2 (5 bases each). The CDR3 loop spans 14 amino acids. Germline lookup yields CDR1 MDHEN and CDR2 SYDVKM. The V gene lost 6 bases and the J gene lost 2 bases, with 13 bases spanning the gap. The CDR3 reads CASSPGGPQETQYF. For the CDR3, the DNA is TGTGCCAGCAGCCCTGGGGGACCACAAGAGACCCAGTACTTC.

CDR3 bases: TGTGCCAGCAGCTTTTCCGGGAGCAATCAGCCCCAGCATTTT. It codes for CASSFSGSNQPQHF. This sequence joins TRBV7-9 and TRBJ1-5, with no clear D. The germline gives CDR1 SEHNR, CDR2 FQNEAQ (reference sequence). Deletions cut 3 bases from V and 1 base from J, with 7 bases between. The CDR3 totals 14 residues.

The chain recombines TRBV15 with TRBJ2-2; TRBD1 matches 10 bases. In germline, CDR1 is LNHNV, CDR2 YYDKDF (reference sequence). V was pared by 6 bases and J by 3 bases, with 4 bases of the junction left unmatched. This CDR3 has 15 residues. The CDR3 protein is CATRRDRGYTGELFF. The CDR3, as DNA: TGTGCCACCAGGAGGGACAGGGGCTACACCGGGGAGCTGTTTTTT. The variable domain in full, with the rest retrieved from reference TRBV15 and TRBJ2-2, is DAMVIQNPRYQVTQFGKPVTLSCSQTLNHNVMYWYQQKSSQAPKLLFHYYDKDFNNEADTPDNFQSRRPNTSFCFLDIRSPGLGDTAMYLCATRRDRGYTGELFFGEGSRLTVL.

The CDR3 region is CASSLLSTTYNEQFF. The DNA for the CDR3 is TGTGCCAGCAGCTTGCTTTCGACTACATACAATGAGCAGTTCTTC. The gene calls are TRBV5-6 and TRBJ2-1, with a tentative D call TRBD2 (5 bases). This CDR3 region has 15 residues. CDR1 and CDR2 from the germline V gene are SGHDT and YYEEEE. Trimming took 1 base from V and 4 from J, leaving 12 bases between them.

The chain has TRBV30 and TRBJ1-2; D may be TRBD1 (6 bases). V gave up 3 bases and J gave up 8 bases, with 16 bases separating them. CDR1 is GTSNPN, CDR2 SVGIG, per germline (reference sequence). The CDR3 contains 13 residues. This chain's CDR3 is CAWRSAGTWGYTF. In DNA form, the CDR3 reads TGTGCCTGGAGGTCAGCGGGGACATGGGGCTACACCTTC.

This clone was counted once. This chain connects TRBV28 to TRBJ2-1; D is unclear. The CDR3 is made up of 10 amino acids. In germline, CDR1 is MDHEN, CDR2 SYDVKM. Trimming cost V 4 bases and J 5 bases, with 0 bases left between them. The chain's CDR3 is CASSYNEQFF. The CDR3 DNA follows: TGTGCCAGCAGTTACAATGAGCAGTTCTTC.

Details on this clone: An end of the junction differs from the germline gene, which may be a read error. J is TRBJ2-1 and V is TRBV7-7, with no clear D. The CDR3 contains 16 residues. Germline assignment: CDR1 SSHAT and CDR2 FNYEAQ (reference sequence). This chain's CDR3 is CASSLVPGSSYNEQFF. CDR3 nucleotides: TGTGCTAGCAGCTTAGTCCCAGGAAGCTCCTACAATGAGCAGTTCTTC.

The CDR3 loop reads CAIGGGFGSSYEQYF. CDR3 coding DNA: TGTGCCATCGGGGGGGGATTTGGGAGCTCCTACGAGCAGTACTTC. The chain is built from TRBV10-3 and TRBJ2-7; 7 nucleotides align to TRBD2. The V segment lost 8 bases and the J segment 0 bases; nucleotides outside the gene matches: 10. The length of the CDR3 is 15 residues. CDR1 and CDR2 (germline): ENHRY, SYGVKD.